The 26 T cell receptor beta chains reported below all come from one sample, sequenced in a study of CD8+ T cells in alopecia areata. Extracted from the samples, RNA was reverse transcribed into cDNA to serve as the sequencing template. The table came from immunoSEQ multiplex PCR; TCRdb's copy has only in-frame clones and leaves some out. This table holds 150,000 to 200,000 clones, 58% found once. This sample's treatment: oral pan-JAK inhibitor, 5-10 mg twice daily. The sample here was CD4+ T cells sorted from blood, taken at approximately week 55, from a patient treated with tofacitinib. The receptors derive from a human donor with alopecia areata.

CDR3 sequence reads: CASTHREKDTQYF. The CDR3 DNA is TGTGCCAGCACACACAGGGAAAAAGATACGCAGTATTTT. The chain employs TRBV27 and TRBJ2-3; D might be TRBD1 (6 bases). The V and J ends lost 7 bases and 5 bases respectively, with 13 bases between them. This CDR3 is built from 13 residues. Germline assignment: CDR1 MNHEY and CDR2 SMNVEV (reference sequence).

This clone came up once. The chain joins TRBV29-1 to TRBJ1-1; TRBD1 matches 7 bases. The V and J ends lost 4 bases and 0 bases, in that order; junction bases with no gene match: 5. CDR1 SQVTM and CDR2 ANQGSEA come from the germline V gene. The CDR3 is 14 amino acids. CDR3 amino acids: CSVAGTAMNTEAFF. In nucleotides, the CDR3 is TGCAGCGTTGCTGGGACAGCTATGAACACTGAAGCTTTCTTT.

The V and J genes are TRBV29-1 and TRBJ2-7; D is possibly TRBD1 (6 bases). Germline V lookup: CDR1 SQVTM, CDR2 ANQGSEA. With 7 bases removed from V and 0 bases from J, the gap between germline ends came to 16 bases. The CDR3 has 14 amino acids. DNA for the CDR3: TGCAGCGCTTCCCAGACAGGTAGCTCCTACGAGCAGTACTTC. This translates into CSASQTGSSYEQYF.

This sequence joins TRBV7-3 and TRBJ2-2, with a possible D match to TRBD2 (5 bases). Germline lookup yields CDR1 SGHTA and CDR2 FQGTGA. CDR3 length: 14 amino acids. Trimming cost V 1 base and J 4 bases, with 7 bases left between them. The CDR3 sequence is CASSLMGATGELFF. CDR3 sequence (DNA): TGTGCCAGCAGCTTAATGGGAGCCACCGGGGAGCTGTTTTTT. The full variable domain, in which reference TRBV7-3 and TRBJ2-2 provide the parts outside the CDR3, is GAGVSQTPSNKVTEKGKYVELRCDPISGHTALYWYRQSLGQGPEFLIYFQGTGAADDSGLPNDRFFAVRPEGSVSTLKIQRTERGDSAVYLCASSLMGATGELFFGEGSRLTVL.

The CDR3 is CASSPDRTRAGYTF. In DNA form, the CDR3 reads TGTGCCAGCTCTCCGGACCGCACCAGAGCTGGCTACACCTTC. The genes are TRBV18 and TRBJ1-2; D gene unclear. Trimming cost V 6 bases and J 7 bases, with 18 bases left between them. This CDR3 has 14 amino acids. Germline V CDR1 and CDR2: KGHSH, LQKENI.

The sample holds many counts of this clone. The chain has TRBV7-9 and TRBJ2-7; weak D call: TRBD2 (7 bases). The CDR3 is 15 amino acids. Germline lookup yields CDR1 SEHNR and CDR2 FQNEAQ (reference sequence). The ends were cut back, 7 bases at V and 0 bases at J, with 16 bases in the middle. CDR3 sequence: CASTLGGEGSYEQYF. The CDR3 DNA reads TGTGCCAGCACCCTAGGGGGGGAGGGCTCCTACGAGCAGTACTTC.

The rearrangement uses TRBV30 and TRBJ2-3; D tentatively fits TRBD1 or TRBD2 (5 bases each). CDR3 size: 12 residues. V lost 3 bases and J lost 9, with 13 bases in between. CDR1 is GTSNPN and CDR2 is SVGIG in the germline V gene (reference sequence). The CDR3 is CAWSRDRDTQYF. CDR3 bases: TGTGCCTGGAGCAGGGACCGAGACACGCAGTATTTT.

The V call is TRBV19, the J call TRBJ1-2; D is ambiguous. Germline V gene lookup returns CDR1 LNHDA and CDR2 SQIVND (reference sequence). V lost 5 bases, J lost 5 bases, and 6 bases lay in between. The CDR3 totals 11 residues. The CDR3 spells CASSQVYGYTF. CDR3 nucleotides: TGTGCCAGTAGTCAGGTATATGGCTACACCTTC.

The gene calls are TRBV7-9 and TRBJ2-7; TRBD1 matches 9 bases. Germline CDR1 is SEHNR and CDR2 is FQNEAQ (reference sequence). The CDR3 extends over 14 amino acids. V dropped 5 bases and J dropped 5; count of bases not matched to a gene: 7. CDR3 amino acids: CASSEGQGKNEQYF. CDR3 DNA sequence: TGTGCCAGCAGCGAGGGACAGGGAAAGAACGAGCAGTACTTC.

This clone showed up just a few times. The chain uses TRBV7-2 and TRBJ1-4; TRBD1 might be the D (5 bases). This CDR3 comprises 14 residues. Germline lookup yields CDR1 SGHTA and CDR2 FQGNSA. Trimming took 1 base from V and 4 from J, leaving 7 bases between them. The CDR3 loop reads CASSLGQFNEKLFF. The CDR3 region has the DNA TGTGCCAGCAGCTTAGGACAGTTTAATGAAAAACTGTTTTTT. The full variable domain, with the rest looked up from reference TRBV7-2 and TRBJ1-4, is GAGVSQSPSNKVTEKGKDVELRCDPISGHTALYWYRQSLGQGLEFLIYFQGNSAPDKSGLPSDRFSAERTGGSVSTLTIQRTQQEDSAVYLCASSLGQFNEKLFFGSGTQLSVL.

This clone showed up just a few times. The chain joins TRBV30 to TRBJ2-4, with D possibly TRBD2 on 7 matching bases. The CDR3 covers 15 residues. From germline, CDR1 is GTSNPN and CDR2 SVGIG (reference sequence). Between the trimmed V and J ends, which lost 0 bases and 6 bases, there was a span of 15 bases. CDR3 coding DNA: TGTGCCTGGAGTGTCTTTGGGGGGGCCGTAAACATTCAGTACTTC. It translates to CAWSVFGGAVNIQYF.

The chain combines TRBV5-6 with TRBJ1-2, with D uncertain. CDR3 size: 11 residues. CDR1 is SGHDT and CDR2 is YYEEEE in the germline V gene. V was trimmed by 4 bases and J by 7 bases, leaving 8 bases between them. This chain's CDR3 is CASSGGVGYTF. The CDR3 DNA follows: TGTGCCAGCAGCGGCGGGGTTGGCTACACCTTC.

Ten or more counts support this clone. V and J are TRBV30 and TRBJ1-6; no firm D call. V lost 0 bases and J 8 bases, leaving 11 bases between the germline ends. From germline, CDR1 is GTSNPN and CDR2 SVGIG (reference sequence). CDR3 length equals 14 residues. The CDR3 nucleotides read TGTGCCTGGAGTGTACGGAGTATGTATTCACCCCTCCACTTT. This sequence encodes CAWSVRSMYSPLHF.

The chain uses TRBV30 and TRBJ1-4; 8 bases align to TRBD1. J lost 9 bases, V lost 2 bases, and 11 bases had no gene match. This CDR3 spans 15 amino acids. Germline V CDR1 and CDR2: GTSNPN, SVGIG (reference sequence). CDR3 region: CAWSPGGDRPKKLFF. In nucleotides, the CDR3 is TGTGCCTGGAGTCCCGGAGGGGACAGGCCCAAAAAACTGTTTTTT. Supplemented by reference TRBV30 and TRBJ1-4, the full variable domain reads SQTIHQWPATLVQPVGSPLSLECTVEGTSNPNLYWYRQAAGRGLQLLFYSVGIGQISSEVPQNLSASRPQDRQFILSSKKLLLSDSGFYLCAWSPGGDRPKKLFFGSGTQLSVL.

This chain connects TRBV5-6 to TRBJ1-2; no clear D. The germline V gene has CDR1 SGHDT and CDR2 YYEEEE. The CDR3 consists of 11 residues. V was pared by 2 bases and J by 6 bases, with 5 bases between. The CDR3 is CASSFSHGYTF. DNA of the CDR3: TGTGCCAGCAGCTTTAGCCATGGCTACACCTTC.

The rearrangement links TRBV7-9 to TRBJ1-1, with no clear D. CDR1 and CDR2 (germline): SEHNR, FQNEAQ (reference sequence). The V end was cut by 2 bases, the J end by 8 bases, with 15 bases between. The CDR3 consists of 14 residues. DNA of the CDR3: TGTGCCAGCAGCTTACAGGTGCTGAGCTTCGAAGCTTTCTTT. Encoded protein: CASSLQVLSFEAFF. The entire variable domain, with the rest obtained from reference TRBV7-9 and TRBJ1-1, is as follows: DTGVSQNPRHKITKRGQNVTFRCDPISEHNRLYWYRQTLGQGPEFLTYFQNEAQLEKSRLLSDRFSAERPKGSFSTLEIQRTEQGDSAMYLCASSLQVLSFEAFFGQGTRLTVV.

V is TRBV2 and J is TRBJ1-1, with D hard to call. The CDR3 contains 15 residues. The ends were cut back, 6 bases at V and 0 bases at J, with 14 bases in the middle. From germline, CDR1 is SNHLY and CDR2 FYNNEI. The CDR3 bases are TGTGCCAGCAGCGCTGGTGGCAGCCTGAACACTGAAGCTTTCTTT. Protein: CASSAGGSLNTEAFF.

In this sample, this clone turned up a few times. The DNA of the CDR3 is TGCAGCGTGACCGGGGGCGGGGATACGCAGTATTTT. Encoded protein: CSVTGGGDTQYF. The rearrangement links TRBV29-1 to TRBJ2-3; D possibly uses TRBD1 or TRBD2 (6 bases each). The CDR3 consists of 12 residues. The V and J ends lost 6 bases and 6 bases respectively, with 13 bases between them. CDR1 and CDR2 from the germline V gene are SQVTM and ANQGSEA.

This clone was seen a handful of times. The V gene is TRBV29-1, the J gene TRBJ2-7; TRBD1 or TRBD2 may be the D gene (5 bases each). Trimming took off 6 bases at V and 1 base at J, with 16 bases between the two ends. Germline V gene data show CDR1 as SQVTM and CDR2 as ANQGSEA. The CDR3 has 14 residues. This CDR3 reads CSVKGDGLSYEQYF. CDR3 in DNA: TGCAGCGTCAAAGGGGACGGTCTTTCCTACGAGCAGTACTTC.

The V call is TRBV7-6, the J call TRBJ2-2, with 7 bases aligning to TRBD1. V lost 0 bases, J lost 4 bases, and 2 bases stayed unmatched. Germline V gene lookup returns CDR1 SGHVS and CDR2 FNYEAQ. CDR3 length: 15 amino acids. CDR3 bases: TGTGCCAGCAGCTTAGCGGGACAGAGCACCGGGGAGCTGTTTTTT. Protein sequence: CASSLAGQSTGELFF.

This rearrangement joins TRBV15 to TRBJ2-5; D not resolved. V was pared by 1 base and J by 3 bases, with 9 bases between. From germline, CDR1 is LNHNV and CDR2 YYDKDF (reference sequence). This CDR3 spans 14 amino acids. CDR3 region: CATSRVPKKETQYF. CDR3 bases: TGTGCCACCAGCAGAGTCCCCAAAAAAGAGACCCAGTACTTC.

The chain couples TRBV29-1 to TRBJ2-1; TRBD1 is a possible D gene (5 bases). The CDR3 is 15 amino acids. Germline V lookup: CDR1 SQVTM, CDR2 ANQGSEA. The V end lost 4 bases, the J end lost 4 bases, and 17 bases lay between the germline ends. The CDR3: CSVVPDRTRYNEQFF. CDR3 nucleotide sequence: TGCAGCGTTGTCCCCGACAGAACAAGATACAATGAGCAGTTCTTC.

V usage is TRBV7-3 and J usage is TRBJ2-3; D uncertain. CDR3 length: 13 amino acids. The V end was cut by 2 bases, the J end by 0 bases, with 3 bases between. The V gene's germline CDR1 is SGHTA and CDR2 FQGTGA. This CDR3 reads CASSLQSTDTQYF. DNA of the CDR3: TGTGCCAGCAGCTTACAGAGCACAGATACGCAGTATTTT.

This clone was counted once. This chain uses TRBV4-2 with TRBJ1-5; D remains ambiguous. Between the trimmed V and J ends, which lost 1 base and 0 bases, there was a span of 10 bases. Germline V CDR1 and CDR2: LGHNA, YNFKEQ. The CDR3 has 16 residues. For the CDR3, the DNA is TGTGCCAGCAGCCAAGTGGGCGGGGATAGCAATCAGCCCCAGCATTTT. It specifies CASSQVGGDSNQPQHF.

The V gene is TRBV4-1, the J gene TRBJ2-5; unclear D gene. Trimming pared 6 bases from V and 5 bases from J, leaving 19 bases between. Germline V gives CDR1 MGHRA, CDR2 YSYEKL. This CDR3 region has 15 residues. The chain's CDR3 is CASSRASVLEETQYF. DNA of the CDR3: TGCGCCAGCAGTCGCGCGTCGGTCCTGGAGGAGACCCAGTACTTC.

The chain combines TRBV29-1 with TRBJ1-5; 9 bases fit TRBD1. V was clipped by 6 bases and J by 3 bases; unmatched bases: 3. CDR3 length equals 13 residues. Germline V gives CDR1 SQVTM, CDR2 ANQGSEA. The CDR3 nucleotides are TGCAGCGTAGGGGACAGGGCCAATCAGCCCCAGCATTTT. Residues: CSVGDRANQPQHF.